This TCR beta chain was captured by sequencing in a study of blood T cell repertoires in COVID-19 (TCRdb year 2020). Regarding the research as a whole: Samples from collaborators originated in the United States, Italy and Spain and spanned both the acute and convalescent phases of COVID-19. The repertoires were released in a freely available public database intended as a resource for research on the immune response to SARS-CoV-2. The samples were drawn from the first 160 participants of the ongoing ImmuneRACE study and from about 1,200 subjects provided by 6 global collaborators. The sample metadata nearly always contained a de-identified subject ID, COVID-19 status, age in years and sex. The dataset comprised deeply sampled blood TCRbeta repertoires from subjects exposed to, actively infected with, or recovered from COVID-19. The prospective study material was composed of cDNA or gDNA derived from T cells, B-cell-depleted T cells, or PBMCs. Where HLA class I and class II types were available, the types were taken from metadata supplied by the sample provider, not from assay-based typing. Points the paper makes about the study in general: The quantity of clinical and demographic metadata differed by source and by participant and was supplied without curation.

Details on this clone: Its antigen remains unidentified. No quality values exist for individual bases; no much larger clone is one base distant.

Reading the germline V gene (reference sequence) gives CDR1 LNHDA and CDR2 SQIVND. The CDR3, cysteine through phenylalanine, is 15 amino acids long. Only the CDR3 region is kept as DNA, spanning 45 bases read in frame from base 1. Trimming takes 3 bases off V and 4 bases off J; junction bases not matched to a gene: 4. The immunoSEQ Assay, a bias-controlled multiplex PCR, was used to amplify TCRbeta CDR3 regions from genomic DNA. The study's own analysis went as follows. The number of nucleated cells in each sample was estimated by amplification of reference gene primers within the assay. To quantify the absolute abundance of each unique TCRbeta CDR3 rearrangement, sequence reads were collapsed and filtered. Productive Simpson clonality was computed per sample as the square root of Simpson's diversity index over productive rearrangements. As stored in TCRdb, this immuneACCESS dataset retains in-frame rearrangements with V and J assigned. A fraction of the clones does not appear; measured against another copy, unresolved V genes explain less than half of the discrepancy, and the remainder lacks a known reason. V and J calls and clone size are copied from that table; D and trimming were computed from the DNA. Present in this sample are about 130,000 clones, more than 75% of which were seen just once. The ten largest clones add up to under 4.5% of the sample.

Collaborating institutions collected whole blood in K2EDTA tubes following their own protocols. For TCRbeta analysis, collaborator samples were shipped as frozen whole blood, as isolated PBMCs, or as DNA extracted from either sample type. Specimen: peripheral blood. This sequence originates from a man aged 50-59 years with active COVID-19. Recombination joined TRBV19 with TRBJ2-2, and 8 bases in between align with TRBD2. The CDR3 region has the sequence CASSMGLGVTGELFF. The nucleotides read TGTGCCAGTAGTATGGGACTAGGTGTCACCGGGGAGCTGTTTTTT.